The subject of this entry is one T cell receptor beta chain. Its specificity is not known. The sample comes from a study of OX40 agonist ivuxolimab in advanced cancers. Study results and caveats: Fewer expanded clones were found on average in CD4+ than in CD8+ T cells.

Germline CDR1 reads LNHDA; CDR2 reads SQIVND (reference sequence). This CDR3 has 17 amino acids. The J segment lost 3 bases and the V segment lost 3 bases, leaving 6 bases of the junction unmatched. Here immunoSEQ multiplex PCR was the method, and the copy in TCRdb shows in-frame clones only, minus some. The sample yields some 86,000 clones, 91% seen once. Sequences were derived from CD4+ or CD8+ T cells sorted from blood, sampled in a trial of the OX40 agonist ivuxolimab. This rearrangement joins TRBV19 to TRBJ2-1; 12 bases line up with TRBD2. The receptor's source is an adult with an advanced solid tumor such as melanoma, head and neck, liver or kidney cancer. The CDR3 loop reads CASSMDGLAGSYNEQFF. The CDR3 DNA sequence: TGTGCCAGTAGTATGGACGGACTAGCGGGAAGCTACAATGAGCAGTTCTTC.